Presented here are 9 T cell receptor beta chains from one specimen sequenced in a study of T cells in Graves' hyperthyroidism and ophthalmopathy. Amplification of TCR beta CDR3 regions was performed using RNA transcripts as template. During a first-round RT-PCR of the TCR CDR3, the HTBI primer set was used. TCRdb reanalysed the multiplex PCR reads using MiXCR and keeps one entry per CDR3 protein. Seen here are over 650,000 distinct CDR3 sequences, approximately 42% observed once, and the top ten hold roughly 6.5%. The sample comprised peripheral blood or thyroid tissue (not recorded which). These receptors were obtained from an adult man with Graves' disease, either hyperthyroidism or ophthalmopathy (not recorded which).

This clonotype appeared a single time. One end of the junction is discordant with germline, which a read error may explain. J is TRBJ2-7 and V is TRBV7-9, with D hard to call. This CDR3 has 13 amino acids. Germline V gene lookup returns CDR1 SEHNR and CDR2 FQNEAQ (reference sequence). The chain's CDR3 is CAGSLASDYEQYF. The CDR3 DNA is TGTGCCGGCAGCTTGGCCAGCGACTACGAGCAGTACTTC.

Regarding this clonotype: A junction end diverges from the germline sequence, so it may reflect a read error. The chain couples TRBV20-1 to TRBJ1-5, with D possibly being TRBD1 (5 bases). The CDR3 totals 16 residues. Germline V lookup: CDR1 DFQATT, CDR2 SNEGSKA (reference sequence). This chain's CDR3 is CSARDRQRDSNRPQHF. In nucleotides, the CDR3 is TGCAGTGCTAGAGACCGACAGCGTGACAGCAATCGGCCCCAGCATTTT.

This rearrangement joins TRBV29-1 to TRBJ2-5; no reliable D call. Per the germline V gene, CDR1 is SQVTM and CDR2 is ANQGSEA. Trimming stripped 7 bases from V and 1 base from J, with 19 bases between. The CDR3 spans 15 residues. The DNA of the CDR3 is TGCAGCGGGGGTAATCGGGCCCGGGCCCAAGAGACCCAGTACTTC. Encoded protein: CSGGNRARAQETQYF. Using reference TRBV29-1 and TRBJ2-5 for the parts outside the CDR3, the full variable domain is SAVISQKPSRDICQRGTSLTIQCQVDSQVTMMFWYRQQPGQSLTLIATANQGSEATYESGFVIDKFPISRPNLTFSTLTVSNMSPEDSSIYLCSGGNRARAQETQYFGPGTRLLVL.

This clonotype was found many times. V is TRBV29-1 and J is TRBJ1-1; 9 bases line up with TRBD1. Per the germline V gene, CDR1 is SQVTM and CDR2 is ANQGSEA. V shed 7 bases and J 4 bases; nucleotides not matched to a gene: 4. This CDR3 is 12 amino acids long. CDR3 nucleotides: TGCAGCGCCGGACAGGGGCGCACTGAAGCTTTCTTT. It translates to CSAGQGRTEAFF.

Many counts were recorded for this clonotype. V usage is TRBV29-1 and J usage is TRBJ2-7; TRBD1 agrees at 8 bases. The CDR3 is made up of 12 amino acids. The germline V gene has CDR1 SQVTM and CDR2 ANQGSEA. Trimming cost V 7 bases and J 2 bases; bases outside gene matches: 4. Written as DNA, the CDR3 is TGCAGCGCGACAGGGGATACCTACGAGCAGTACTTC. Its protein is CSATGDTYEQYF.

The rearrangement links TRBV19 to TRBJ2-2, with 7 bases lining up with TRBD1. Per the germline V gene, CDR1 is LNHDA and CDR2 is SQIVND (reference sequence). The V gene end was trimmed by 6 bases and the J gene end by 0 bases; junction bases not matched to a gene: 4. The CDR3 length is 15 residues. DNA of the CDR3: TGTGCCAGTAGCCCGGGACAGTCGAACACCGGGGAGCTGTTTTTT. Translated: CASSPGQSNTGELFF.

About this clonotype itself: An end of the junction does not agree with germline; a read error may underlie this. V gene TRBV7-9 combines with J gene TRBJ2-7, with a possible D match to TRBD2 (6 bases). Germline loops: CDR1 SEHNR, CDR2 FQNEAQ (reference sequence). The CDR3 length is 12 residues. CDR3 bases: TGTGCCAGCAGCGGGGCTGGTGCGGGGTTAAACTTC. Its protein is CASSGAGAGLNF.

This clonotype showed up many times. The chain carries TRBV29-1 and TRBJ1-1; 8 bases map to TRBD1. Germline values: CDR1 SQVTM, CDR2 ANQGSEA. With 7 bases clipped from V and 1 base from J, the junction kept 5 bases outside the gene matches. The CDR3 totals 13 residues. This CDR3 reads CSATDRANTEAFF. The CDR3, as DNA: TGCAGCGCCACGGACAGGGCGAACACTGAAGCTTTCTTT.

This clonotype was detected many times. The chain has TRBV7-8 and TRBJ2-7, with TRBD1 identical over 8 bases. Trimming cost V 1 base and J 2 bases; bases outside gene matches: 4. This CDR3 contains 15 residues. Germline loops: CDR1 SGHVS, CDR2 FQNEAQ. CDR3 sequence reads: CASSLVGTGTYEQYF. DNA of the CDR3: TGTGCCAGCAGCTTAGTCGGGACAGGCACCTACGAGCAGTACTTC.